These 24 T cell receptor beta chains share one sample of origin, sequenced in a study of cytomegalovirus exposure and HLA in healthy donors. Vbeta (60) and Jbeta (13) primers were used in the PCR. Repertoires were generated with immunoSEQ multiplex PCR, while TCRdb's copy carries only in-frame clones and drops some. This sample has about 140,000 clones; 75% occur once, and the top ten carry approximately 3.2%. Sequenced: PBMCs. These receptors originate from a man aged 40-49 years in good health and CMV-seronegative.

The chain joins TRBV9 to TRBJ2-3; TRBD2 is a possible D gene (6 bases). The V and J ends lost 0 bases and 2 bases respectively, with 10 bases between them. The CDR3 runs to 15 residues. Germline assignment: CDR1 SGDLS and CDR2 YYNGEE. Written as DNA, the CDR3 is TGTGCCAGCAGCGTAGCGGCGGGGAACACAGATACGCAGTATTTT. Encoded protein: CASSVAAGNTDTQYF.

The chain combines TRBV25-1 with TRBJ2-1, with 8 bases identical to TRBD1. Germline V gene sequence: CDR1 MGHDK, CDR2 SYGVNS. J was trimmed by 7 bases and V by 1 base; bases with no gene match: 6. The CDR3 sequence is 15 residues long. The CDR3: CASSESGTGPNEQFF. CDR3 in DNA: TGTGCCAGCAGTGAATCAGGGACAGGTCCGAATGAGCAGTTCTTC.

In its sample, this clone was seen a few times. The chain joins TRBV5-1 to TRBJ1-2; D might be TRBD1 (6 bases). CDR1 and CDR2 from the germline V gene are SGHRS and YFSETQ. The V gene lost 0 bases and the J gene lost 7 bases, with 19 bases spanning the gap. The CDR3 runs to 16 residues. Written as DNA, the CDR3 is TGCGCCAGCAGCTTGGATCCCGGCAGGGGCCTCGGTGGCTACACCTTC. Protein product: CASSLDPGRGLGGYTF.

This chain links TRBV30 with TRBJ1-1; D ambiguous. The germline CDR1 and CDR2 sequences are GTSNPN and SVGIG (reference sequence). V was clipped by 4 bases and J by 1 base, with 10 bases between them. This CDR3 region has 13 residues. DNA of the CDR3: TGTGCCTGGATCTCTCGGGAGAACACTGAAGCTTTCTTT. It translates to CAWISRENTEAFF.

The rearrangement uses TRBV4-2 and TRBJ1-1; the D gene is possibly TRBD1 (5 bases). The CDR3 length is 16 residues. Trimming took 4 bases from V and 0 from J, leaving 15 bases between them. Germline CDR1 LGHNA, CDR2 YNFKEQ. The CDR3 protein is CASSPRTGGVNTEAFF. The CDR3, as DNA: TGTGCCAGCAGCCCCCGGACTGGAGGGGTGAACACTGAAGCTTTCTTT.

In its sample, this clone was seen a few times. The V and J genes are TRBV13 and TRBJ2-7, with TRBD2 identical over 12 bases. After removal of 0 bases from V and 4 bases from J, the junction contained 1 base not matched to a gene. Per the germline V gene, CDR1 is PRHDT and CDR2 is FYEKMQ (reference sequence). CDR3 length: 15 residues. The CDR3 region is CASSLGTSGGYEQYF. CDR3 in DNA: TGTGCCAGCAGCTTAGGGACTAGCGGGGGTTACGAGCAGTACTTC. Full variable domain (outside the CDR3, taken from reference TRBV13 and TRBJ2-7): AAGVIQSPRHLIKEKRETATLKCYPIPRHDTVYWYQQGPGQDPQFLISFYEKMQSDKGSIPDRFSAQQFSDYHSELNMSSLELGDSALYFCASSLGTSGGYEQYFGPGTRLTVT.

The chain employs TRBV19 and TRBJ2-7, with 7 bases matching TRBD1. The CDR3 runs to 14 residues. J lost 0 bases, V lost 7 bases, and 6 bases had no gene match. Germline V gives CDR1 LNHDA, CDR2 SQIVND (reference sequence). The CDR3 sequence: CASKDRISSYEQYF. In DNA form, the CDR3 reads TGTGCCAGTAAGGACAGGATTAGCTCCTACGAGCAGTACTTC.

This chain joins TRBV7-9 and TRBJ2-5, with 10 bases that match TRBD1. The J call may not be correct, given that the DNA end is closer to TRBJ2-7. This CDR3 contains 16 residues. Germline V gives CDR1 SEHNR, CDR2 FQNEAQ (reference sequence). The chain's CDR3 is CASSLGVTGGLGEQYF. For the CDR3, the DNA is TGTGCCAGCAGCTTAGGAGTGACAGGGGGCTTGGGCGAGCAGTACTTC.

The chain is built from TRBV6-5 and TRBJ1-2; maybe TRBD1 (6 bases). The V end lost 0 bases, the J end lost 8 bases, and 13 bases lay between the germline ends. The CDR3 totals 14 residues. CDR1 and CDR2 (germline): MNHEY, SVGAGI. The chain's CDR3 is CASSYSGTGWGYTF. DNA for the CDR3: TGTGCCAGCAGTTACTCTGGAACAGGGTGGGGCTACACCTTC.

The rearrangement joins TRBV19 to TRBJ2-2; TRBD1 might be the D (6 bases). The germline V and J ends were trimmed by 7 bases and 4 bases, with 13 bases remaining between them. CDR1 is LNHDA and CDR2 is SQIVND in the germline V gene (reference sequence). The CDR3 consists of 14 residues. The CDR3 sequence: CASNALTGTGELFF. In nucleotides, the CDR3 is TGTGCCAGTAACGCGCTGACAGGCACCGGGGAGCTGTTTTTT.

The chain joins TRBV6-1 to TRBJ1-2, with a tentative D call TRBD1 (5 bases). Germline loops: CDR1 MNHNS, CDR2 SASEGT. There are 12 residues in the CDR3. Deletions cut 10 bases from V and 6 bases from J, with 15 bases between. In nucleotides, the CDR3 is TGTGCCACCAGGGAGGGAACGGATGGCTACACCTTC. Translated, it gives CATREGTDGYTF.

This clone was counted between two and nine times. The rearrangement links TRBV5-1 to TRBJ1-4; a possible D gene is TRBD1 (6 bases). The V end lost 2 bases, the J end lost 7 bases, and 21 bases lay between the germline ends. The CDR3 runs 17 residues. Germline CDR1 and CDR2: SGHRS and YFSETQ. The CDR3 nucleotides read TGCGCCAGCAGCTTAGGAAACGACTACAGGGATAGTGAAAAACTGTTTTTT. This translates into CASSLGNDYRDSEKLFF.

The CDR3 DNA follows: TGTGCCTGGAGGGACATCTCCTACGAGCAGTACTTC. It translates to CAWRDISYEQYF. The chain has TRBV30 and TRBJ2-7; TRBD1 might be the D (5 bases). This CDR3 spans 12 amino acids. V shed 3 bases and J shed 0 bases, with 6 bases lying between them. CDR1 is GTSNPN, CDR2 SVGIG, per germline (reference sequence).

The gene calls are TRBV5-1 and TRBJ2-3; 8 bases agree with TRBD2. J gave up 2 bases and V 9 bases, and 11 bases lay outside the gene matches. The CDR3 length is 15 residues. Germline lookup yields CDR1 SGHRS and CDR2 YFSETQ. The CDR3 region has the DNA TGCGCCACCCAGTATCTCGGGGGGGACACAGATACGCAGTATTTT. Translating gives CATQYLGGDTDTQYF.

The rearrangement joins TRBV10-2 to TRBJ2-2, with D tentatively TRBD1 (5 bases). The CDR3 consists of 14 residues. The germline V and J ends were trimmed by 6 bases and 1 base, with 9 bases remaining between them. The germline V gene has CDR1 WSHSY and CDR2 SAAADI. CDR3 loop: CASRRQLNTGELFF. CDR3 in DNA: TGCGCCAGCAGGAGACAGCTGAACACCGGGGAGCTGTTTTTT.

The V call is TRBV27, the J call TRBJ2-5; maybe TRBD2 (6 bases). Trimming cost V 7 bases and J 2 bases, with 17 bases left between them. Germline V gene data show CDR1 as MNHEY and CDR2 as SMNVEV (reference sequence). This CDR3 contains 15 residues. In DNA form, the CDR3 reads TGTGCCAGCAAGGGGTCAGCGGGTTATCAAGAGACCCAGTACTTC. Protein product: CASKGSAGYQETQYF.

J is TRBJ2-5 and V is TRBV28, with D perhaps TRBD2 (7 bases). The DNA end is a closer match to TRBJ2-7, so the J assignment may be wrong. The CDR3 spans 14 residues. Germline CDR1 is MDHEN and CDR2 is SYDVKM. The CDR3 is CASKSIGGLYEQYF. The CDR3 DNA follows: TGTGCCAGCAAATCAATCGGGGGGCTGTACGAGCAGTACTTC.

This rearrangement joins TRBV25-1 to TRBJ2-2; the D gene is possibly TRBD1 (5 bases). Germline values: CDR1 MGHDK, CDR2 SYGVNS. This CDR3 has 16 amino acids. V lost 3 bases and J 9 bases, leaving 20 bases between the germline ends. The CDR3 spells CASSETPTGLVRELFF. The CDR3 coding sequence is TGTGCCAGCAGTGAGACGCCCACAGGCTTGGTTCGGGAGCTGTTTTTT.

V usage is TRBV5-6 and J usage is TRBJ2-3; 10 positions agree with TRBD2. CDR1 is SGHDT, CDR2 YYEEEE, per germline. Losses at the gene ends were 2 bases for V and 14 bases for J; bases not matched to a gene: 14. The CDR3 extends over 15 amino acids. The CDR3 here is CASSFVTSGDPTGYF. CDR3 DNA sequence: TGTGCCAGCAGCTTTGTCACTAGCGGGGATCCAACCGGGTATTTT. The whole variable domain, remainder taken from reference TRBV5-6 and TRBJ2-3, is DAGVTQSPTHLIKTRGQQVTLRCSPKSGHDTVSWYQQALGQGPQFIFQYYEEEERQRGNFPDRFSGHQFPNYSSELNVNALLLGDSALYLCASSFVTSGDPTGYFGPGTRLTVL.

The CDR3 DNA sequence: TGTGCCAGCTCACCAGCGGGACAGGGGTTCGAGGGCTACACCTTC. It translates to CASSPAGQGFEGYTF. This rearrangement joins TRBV18 to TRBJ1-2; TRBD1 matches 10 bases. CDR3 size: 15 residues. Germline assignment: CDR1 KGHSH and CDR2 LQKENI. J gave up 8 bases and V 2 bases, and 8 bases lay outside the gene matches.

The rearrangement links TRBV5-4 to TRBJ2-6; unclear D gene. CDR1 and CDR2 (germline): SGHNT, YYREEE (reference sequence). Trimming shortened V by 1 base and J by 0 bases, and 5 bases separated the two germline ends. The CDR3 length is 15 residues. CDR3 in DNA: TGTGCCAGCAGCTTGCCAGGCTCTGGGGCCAACGTCCTGACTTTC. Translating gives CASSLPGSGANVLTF.

The CDR3 here is CASSTDRRTYEQYF. The CDR3 DNA sequence: TGTGCCAGCAGCACCGACAGGAGGACCTACGAGCAGTACTTC. V gene TRBV7-9 combines with J gene TRBJ2-7; D perhaps matches TRBD1 (6 bases). CDR3 length: 14 amino acids. Germline V lookup: CDR1 SEHNR, CDR2 FQNEAQ (reference sequence). The V end was cut by 5 bases, the J end by 2 bases, with 13 bases between.

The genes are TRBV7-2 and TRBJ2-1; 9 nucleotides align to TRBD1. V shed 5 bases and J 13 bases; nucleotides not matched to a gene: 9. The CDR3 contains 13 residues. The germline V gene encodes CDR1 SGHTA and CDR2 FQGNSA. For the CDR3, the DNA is TGTGCCAGCAGCCCAGAGGACAGGGGTCCACAGTTCTTC. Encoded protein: CASSPEDRGPQFF.

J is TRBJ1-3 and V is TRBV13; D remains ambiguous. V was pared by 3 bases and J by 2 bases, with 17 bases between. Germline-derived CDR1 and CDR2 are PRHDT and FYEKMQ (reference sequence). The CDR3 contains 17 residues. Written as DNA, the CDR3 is TGTGCCAGCAGCTTGAAATTTAGCGGGGTCCCTGGAAACACCATATATTTT. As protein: CASSLKFSGVPGNTIYF.